This note documents a single T cell receptor beta chain sequence. The data were produced by immunoSEQ multiplex PCR, yet TCRdb's version contains in-frame clones alone and is incomplete. This table holds roughly 100,000 clones, 80% to 95% found once. This CDR3 is built from 12 residues. Looked up from germline, CDR1 is MGHDK and CDR2 is SYGVNS. V shed 6 bases and J shed 1 base, with 6 bases lying between them. The sample originates from a study of control samples from healthy donors and cancer patients. The V gene is TRBV25-1, the J gene TRBJ1-1, with D uncertain. The clonotype originates from a human donor in good health. The donor label of this sample is uncertain. Material for sequencing was blood. Here the CDR3 reads CASRRANTEAFF. Here the CDR3 DNA reads TGTGCCAGCAGGAGGGCGAACACTGAAGCTTTCTTT.